These T cell receptor beta chains were read from a single sample in a study of CD8+CD57+ T cells in acquired aplastic anemia. A single record per CDR3 protein comes from TCRdb applying MiXCR to the reads. Of 150,000 to 180,000 distinct CDR3 sequences in the sample, about 48% were seen once. The sample comprised sorted CD4+, CD8+, or CD8+CD57+ T cells (not recorded which) from PBMCs. The receptors derive from a human donor with aplastic anemia. The CDR3 runs from the conserved cysteine through the conserved F or W. A D gene is named only where the DNA matches it firmly. Part of the rows lack a size; the others show once, few, many or a class for expanded clones.

abundance | j_gene | v_gene | d_gene | CDR3nt | CDR3aa
- | TRBJ2-7 | TRBV7-2 | TRBD2 | TGTGCCAGCAGCTTAGGGGCGACTAGCGGGGAGTACTTC | CASSLGATSGEYF
many | TRBJ1-6 | TRBV6-5 | - | TGTGCCAGCAGTTACAGGGGGAATAATTCACCCCTCCACTTT | CASSYRGNNSPLHF
few | TRBJ2-6 | TRBV27 | - | TGTGCCAGCACCCCGACTGTAAACTCTGGGGCCAACGTCCTGACTTTC | CASTPTVNSGANVLTF
many | TRBJ1-6 | TRBV7-2 | - | TGTGCCAGCAGCTTAGAAGTATTAGGTTCACCCCTCCACTTT | CASSLEVLGSPLHF
few | TRBJ2-7 | TRBV19 | TRBD1 | TGTGCCAGTAGTAAGGGACAGGGGGCTAACTACGAGCAGTACTTC | CASSKGQGANYEQYF
- | TRBJ1-1 | TRBV5-1 | - | TGCGCCAGCAGCTTGGTAGGCAGGGTGAGCACTGAAGCTTTCTTT | CASSLVGRVSTEAFF
once | TRBJ2-1 | TRBV24-1 | - | TGTGCCACCAGTGATTTGCGGTCTGAGCAGTTCTTC | CATSDLRSEQFF
- | TRBJ2-2 | TRBV11-1 | TRBD1 | TGTGCCAGCAGCTTACCGACCCCGGGGACAGGTTTGTCCTTCACCGGGGAGCTGTTTTTT | CASSLPTPGTGLSFTGELFF
few | TRBJ2-2 | TRBV5-6 | TRBD2 | TGTGCCAGCAGCTTAAGCAAGCGGGGGAACACCGGGGAGCTGTTTTTT | CASSLSKRGNTGELFF
- | TRBJ1-2 | TRBV14 | - | TGTGCCAGCAGCTCCCTCGGGGGGGCGGGCGGCTACACCTTC | CASSSLGGAGGYTF
many | TRBJ1-1 | TRBV4-1 | - | TGCGCCAGCAGCTTCGGGACTGGGGGGACTGAAGCTTTCTTT | CASSFGTGGTEAFF
few | TRBJ2-1 | TRBV7-3 | - | TGTGCCAGCAGCCAAGGGTTAGGGAATGAGCAGTTCTTC | CASSQGLGNEQFF
many | TRBJ1-5 | TRBV2 | TRBD1 | TGTGCCAGTTACAGGGGCGGGAGTGGAAATCAGCCCCAGCATTTT | CASYRGGSGNQPQHF
many | TRBJ2-5 | TRBV7-8 | TRBD2 | TGTGCCAGCAGCTCCCCTAGCGGGGGGGCGAAGACCCAGTACTTC | CASSSPSGGAKTQYF
- | TRBJ2-5 | TRBV15 | - | TGTGCCACCAGCAGTATGGGGTCTGAGACCCAGTACTTC | CATSSMGSETQYF
many | TRBJ2-7 | TRBV7-9 | TRBD1 | TGTGCCAGCAGCCATTTGGGACAGTCGTACTCCTACGAGCAGTACTTC | CASSHLGQSYSYEQYF
- | TRBJ2-1 | TRBV5-1 | - | TGCGCCAGCAGAGGAACGCTGCAGGGGGGGAATGAGCAGTTCTTC | CASRGTLQGGNEQFF
many | TRBJ2-7 | TRBV20-1 | - | TGCAGTGCTAGAGACAGGTACAGCTCCTACGAGCAGTACTTC | CSARDRYSSYEQYF
few | TRBJ1-6 | TRBV2 | - | TGTGCCAGCAGTGATGGGAATTCACCCCTCCACTTT | CASSDGNSPLHF
once | TRBJ2-1 | TRBV5-4 | TRBD2 | TGTGCCAGCAGCTTTACTAGCGGCAATGAGCAGTTCTTC | CASSFTSGNEQFF
- | TRBJ2-3 | TRBV7-8 | TRBD2 | TGTGCCAGCAGCCCCCTGGGCGGGGGGGCATCAGATACGCAGTATTTT | CASSPLGGGASDTQYF
- | TRBJ2-7 | TRBV7-2 | - | TGTGCCAGCAGCCCGGAGGCGGAACCTAACGAGCAGTACTTC | CASSPEAEPNEQYF
- | TRBJ1-6 | TRBV4-3 | - | TGCGCCAGCAGCCAAGACCCGGGGATAAGTTCACCCCTCCACTTT | CASSQDPGISSPLHF
- | TRBJ2-7 | TRBV12-3/TRBV12-4 | TRBD2 | TGTGCCAGCAGTCCCAGGGAGGGCGAGCAGTACTTC | CASSPREGEQYF
- | TRBJ2-3 | TRBV2 | - | TGTGCCAGCAGTGAATGGGTAGATACGCAGTATTTT | CASSEWVDTQYF
- | TRBJ2-2 | TRBV10-3 | - | TGTGCCACCAAGGGAGGGACACCAGCGAACACCGGGGAGCTGTTTTTT | CATKGGTPANTGELFF
many | TRBJ2-2 | TRBV7-8 | - | TGTGCCAGCAGCTTAAGCCCTCTGGGGGACCTCAACACCGGGGAGCTGTTTTTT | CASSLSPLGDLNTGELFF
many | TRBJ1-2 | TRBV6-4 | TRBD1 | TGTGCCAGCACCCCCGGGACAGGGGGAAACTATGGCTACACCTTC | CASTPGTGGNYGYTF
- | TRBJ2-1 | TRBV4-1 | TRBD1 | TGCGCCAGCAGCCAAGATCCAAGCAGGGGGACCTACAATGAGCAGTTCTTC | CASSQDPSRGTYNEQFF
- | TRBJ1-1 | TRBV19 | - | TGTGCCAGTAGTAGAGGTTTCGGGGGGTGGATGAACACTGAAGCTTTCTTT | CASSRGFGGWMNTEAFF
many | TRBJ2-5 | TRBV6-1 | - | TGTGCCAGCAGTGAATTTGAGAGCAGGGAGACCCAGTACTTC | CASSEFESRETQYF
few | TRBJ2-7 | TRBV2 | - | TGTGCCAGCAGTGAAGAGCCGGGCGGGGTGTACTTC | CASSEEPGGVYF
- | TRBJ2-1 | TRBV20-1 | TRBD2 | TGCAGTGCTAGACTAGCGGGGGGGCGTAATGAGCAGTTCTTC | CSARLAGGRNEQFF
many | TRBJ2-4 | TRBV5-6 | - | TGTGCCAGCAGCTTGGGGGGTAGAAACATTCAGTACTTC | CASSLGGRNIQYF
many | TRBJ1-5 | TRBV19 | TRBD1 | TGTGCCAGTAGTATAGTTAGGGACAGGGCTCAGCCCCAGCATTTT | CASSIVRDRAQPQHF
few | TRBJ1-1 | TRBV24-1 | TRBD1 | TGTGCCACCAGTGATTTCAAGGAAGGGACAGGGAAAATTTCAGCTTTCTTT | CATSDFKEGTGKISAFF
- | TRBJ2-7 | TRBV6-1 | TRBD1 | TGTGCCAACTCCGGGACAGGGTCCTACGAGCAGTACTTC | CANSGTGSYEQYF
- | TRBJ2-5 | TRBV25-1 | - | TGTGCCAGCAGTGTCGGGGAAGAGACCCAGTACTTC | CASSVGEETQYF
many | TRBJ2-5 | TRBV2 | - | TGTGCCAGCAGTGCGCTTTTACGTGCTCAAGAGACCCAGTACTTC | CASSALLRAQETQYF
- | TRBJ2-7 | TRBV25-1 | - | TGTGCCAGCAGTGAAGGGGCAGGGATCTACGAGCAGTACTTC | CASSEGAGIYEQYF